This entry features one T cell receptor (beta chain) sequence. Its antigen target is currently unknown. No much larger clone exists at a distance of one base, and base qualities are not known. This record comes from a study of blood T cell repertoires in COVID-19 (dated by TCRdb to the early 2020s). Context from the whole study: The collaborator samples originated in the United States, Italy and Spain and spanned the acute and convalescent phases of COVID-19. The material from the prospective study consisted of cDNA or gDNA derived from T cells, B-cell-depleted T cells, or PBMCs. The dataset comprised deeply sampled blood TCRbeta repertoires from subjects exposed to, actively infected with, or recovered from COVID-19. The repertoires were made available in a free public database intended to serve as a resource for research on the immune response to SARS-CoV-2. Samples were obtained from the ongoing ImmuneRACE study (first 160 participants) and from some 1,300 subjects provided by 6 global collaborators. Sample metadata almost always included a de-identified subject ID, COVID-19 status, age in years and sex. Where available, HLA class I and class II types were obtained from metadata supplied by the sample provider rather than from assay-based typing. What the authors observed across the whole study: How much clinical and demographic metadata was included differed by source and by participant, and the metadata was provided uncurated.

TCRbeta CDR3 regions were amplified from genomic DNA by means of the immunoSEQ Assay, a bias-controlled multiplex PCR. Turning to the authors' computational methods: Within the assay, amplification of reference gene primers was used to estimate how many nucleated cells each sample contained. To quantify the absolute abundance of each unique TCRbeta CDR3 rearrangement, sequence reads were collapsed and filtered. For each sample, productive Simpson clonality was calculated by taking the square root of Simpson's diversity index across productive rearrangements. The clones in this table, taken by TCRdb from immuneACCESS, are in-frame only. Not every clone is retained; where verified, under half of the shortfall comes from an unresolved V gene, and the cause of the rest is unknown. D and trimming were read from the DNA, whereas the V and J calls and clone size are those reported in that table. A total of roughly 330,000 clones appear in this sample, 70% to 90% of them only once. About 5.2% of the sample goes to the ten largest clones.

Participants in the prospective study were enrolled through a virtual design, were aged roughly 18 to 100 years, and lived in some 24 United States geographic areas. Cohort assignment in the prospective study relied on participant-reported clinical history from a screening survey and a study questionnaire. Recovered participants in ImmuneRACE Cohort 3 were defined as having two consecutive negative NP/OP PCR tests, clearance from a healthcare professional, or resolution of symptoms. Mobile phlebotomists in the prospective study collected whole blood, serum and a nasopharyngeal or oropharyngeal swab from every participant. Over a roughly two-month period, participants in the prospective study had the option of providing additional blood draws and questionnaires. Prospective study blood samples were shipped either frozen or at room temperature before DNA extraction. From the cysteine up to the phenylalanine, the CDR3 has a length of 15 residues. The CDR3 DNA has 45 bases and is translated from base 1. The germline V gene (reference sequence) gives CDR1 as DFQATT and CDR2 as SNEGSKA. Compared with germline, V lacks 6 bases and J lacks 4 bases; bases without a gene match: 13.

The TCR comes from a woman aged 25-40 years who had recovered from COVID-19. Sequenced: PBMCs or T cells enriched from blood (not recorded which). The chain joins TRBV20-1 to TRBJ2-3, and 7 junctional nucleotides match TRBD2. CDR3 reads: CSASDGGTEADTQYF. The DNA is as follows: TGCAGTGCCAGTGACGGGGGGACGGAAGCAGATACGCAGTATTTT.